This T cell receptor beta chain was observed in a study of CD8 T cells in Susac syndrome. Germline CDR1 reads SEHNR; CDR2 reads FQNEAQ (reference sequence). The V and J ends lost 0 bases and 4 bases respectively, with 10 bases between them. The CDR3 covers 15 residues. Concerning this clonotype itself: Its cognate antigen is unknown.

Study-wide findings and caveats: The study's TCR sequencing and HLA analysis drew on a certain number of individuals. That number was acknowledged as relatively small.

RNA was extracted with the RNeasy kit, and a quantity of roughly 0.5 to 1 ug was reverse transcribed using random hexamers. An immunoSEQ multiplex PCR amplified TCR beta CDR3 over 54 Vbeta and 13 Jbeta. TCRdb used MiXCR to reprocess the immunoSEQ multiplex PCR reads, holding one entry per CDR3 protein. The sample yields about 70,000 distinct CDR3 sequences, 95% seen once. CD8+ and CD4+ T cells taken from blood had their TCR beta sequenced. Negative isolation was applied to CD8+ and CD4+ T cells, and FACS enrichment was applied to TEMRA cells. The TCR sequence derives from a human donor in good health. This rearrangement joins TRBV7-9 to TRBJ2-1, with D perhaps matching TRBD1 (6 bases). The specimen was CD8+ T cells from PBMCs. CDR3 nucleotide sequence: TGTGCCAGCAGCTTAGCGACAGGCCTATACAATGAGCAGTTCTTC. Its translation is CASSLATGLYNEQFF.